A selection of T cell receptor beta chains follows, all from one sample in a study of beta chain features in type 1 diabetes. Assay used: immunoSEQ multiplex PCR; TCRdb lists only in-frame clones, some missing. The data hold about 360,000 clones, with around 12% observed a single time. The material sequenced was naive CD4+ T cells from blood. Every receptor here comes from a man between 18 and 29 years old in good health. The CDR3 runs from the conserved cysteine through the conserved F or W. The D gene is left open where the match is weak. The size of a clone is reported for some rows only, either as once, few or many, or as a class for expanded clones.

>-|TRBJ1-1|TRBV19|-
TGTGCCAGTAGTGCTCGTACAGTCAACCGGATGAACACTGAAGCTTTCTTT
CASSARTVNRMNTEAFF
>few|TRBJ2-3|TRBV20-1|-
TGCAGGCCGACAGCCAATACGCAGTATTTT
CRPTANTQYF
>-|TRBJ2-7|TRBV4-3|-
TGCGCCAGCAGCCGCTTACGACAGAGTGACTACGAGCAGTACTTC
CASSRLRQSDYEQYF
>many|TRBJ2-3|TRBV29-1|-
TGCAGCGTCGACGGGGGTCCCACGCAGTATTTT
CSVDGGPTQYF
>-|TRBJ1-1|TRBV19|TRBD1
TGTGCCAGTAAGGACAGGGTCTTGGCGGGAACTGAAGCTTTCTTT
CASKDRVLAGTEAFF
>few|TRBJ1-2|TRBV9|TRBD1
TGTGCCAGCAGCGTAGGGCAGGGGGCTAACTATGGCTACACCTTC
CASSVGQGANYGYTF
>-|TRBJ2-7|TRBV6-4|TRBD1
TGTGCCAGCAGTGCTCCCGGGACAGGGGCACCCCTGTGGACCTACGAGCAGTACTTC
CASSAPGTGAPLWTYEQYF
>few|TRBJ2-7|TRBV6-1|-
TGTGCCAGCAGTGAGGGCCCCACACTGTACGAGCAGTACTTC
CASSEGPTLYEQYF
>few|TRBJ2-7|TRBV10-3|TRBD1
TGTGCCATCAGTGATCCGGGACAGGGTAAGGCCGAGCAGTACTTC
CAISDPGQGKAEQYF
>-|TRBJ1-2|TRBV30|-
TGTGCCTGGATCCCCGGGAGTAACTATGGCTACACCTTC
CAWIPGSNYGYTF
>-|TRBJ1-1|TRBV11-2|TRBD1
TGTGCCAGCAGCTTGACAGGGGGGAACACTGAAGCTTTCTTT
CASSLTGGNTEAFF
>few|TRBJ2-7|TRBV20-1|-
TGCAGTGCTAGTGTTCTATACGAGCAGTACTTC
CSASVLYEQYF
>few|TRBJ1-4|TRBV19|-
TGTGCCAGTAGTGTGGCAGACATTGAAGAAAAACTGTTTTTT
CASSVADIEEKLFF
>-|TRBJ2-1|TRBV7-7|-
TGTGCCAGCAGCCGAACGGGGAGCTCCTACAATGAGCAGTTCTTC
CASSRTGSSYNEQFF
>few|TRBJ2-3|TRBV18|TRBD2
TGTGCCAGCTCACCCCGGGGTAGCGGGGGCGATACGCAGTATTTT
CASSPRGSGGDTQYF
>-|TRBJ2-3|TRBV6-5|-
TGTGCCAGCAGACCGGCGGGGCAGGATACGCAGTATTTT
CASRPAGQDTQYF
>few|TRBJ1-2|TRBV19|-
TGTGCCAGTAGTATCGGTCCCGGGTCTCGGGGCTACACCTTC
CASSIGPGSRGYTF
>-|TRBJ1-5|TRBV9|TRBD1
TGTGCCAGCAGCAGGACAGGGAGCAATCAGCCTCAGCATTTT
CASSRTGSNQPQHF
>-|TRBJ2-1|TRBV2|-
TGTGCCAGCGAGCGAGACTCCTACAATGAGCAGTTCTTC
CASERDSYNEQFF
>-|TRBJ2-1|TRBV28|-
TGTGCCAGCAGTCCCTCGAGGGGGACAATGGGGGGGAATGAGCAGTTCTTC
CASSPSRGTMGGNEQFF
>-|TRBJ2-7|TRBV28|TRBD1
TGTGCCAGCAGTTTAACCGGACAGGGGTACGAGCAGTACTTC
CASSLTGQGYEQYF
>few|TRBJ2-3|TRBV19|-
TGTGCCATCTCGGGGGGCCGCACAGATACGCAGTATTTT
CAISGGRTDTQYF
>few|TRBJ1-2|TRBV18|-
TGTGCCAGCTCATCAGACAGATCATCCTATGGCTACACCTTC
CASSSDRSSYGYTF
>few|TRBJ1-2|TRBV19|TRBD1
TGTGCCAGTACAGGGACAGTCCTTGGGTCCGGCTACACCTTC
CASTGTVLGSGYTF
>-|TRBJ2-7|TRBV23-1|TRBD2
TGCGCCAGCAGTCTCGAGCGGGACCTCTCCTACGAGCAGTACTTC
CASSLERDLSYEQYF
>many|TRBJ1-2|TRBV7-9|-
TGTGCCAGCAGCTTAAGTCATGGAGTGCTCCATGGCTACACCTTC
CASSLSHGVLHGYTF
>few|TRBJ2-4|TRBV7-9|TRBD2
TGTGCCAGCAGCTTGCAATCCAGCGGGAGCATTCAGTACTTC
CASSLQSSGSIQYF
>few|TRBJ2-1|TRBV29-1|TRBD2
TGCAGCGTTGAGGGCGGGAGGACGAACAATGAGCAGTTCTTC
CSVEGGRTNNEQFF
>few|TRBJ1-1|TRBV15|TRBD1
TGTGCCACCAGCAGAGCCCCGGGACAGGGAGAGGTTTGGTTCTTT
CATSRAPGQGEVWFF
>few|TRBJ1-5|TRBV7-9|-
TGTGCCAGCAGCTCACCGGGACACCTAAATCAGCCCCAGCATTTT
CASSSPGHLNQPQHF
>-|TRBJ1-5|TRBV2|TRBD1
TGTGCCAGCAGGGGACAGCCCTTTTACAATCAGCCCCAGCATTTT
CASRGQPFYNQPQHF
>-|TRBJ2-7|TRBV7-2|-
TGTGCCAGCAGCCTCCCGCAGGGCCGAGGATACGAGCAGTACTTC
CASSLPQGRGYEQYF
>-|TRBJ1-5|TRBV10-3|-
TGTGCCATCAGTGGACAGCCCAATCAGCCCCAGCATTTT
CAISGQPNQPQHF
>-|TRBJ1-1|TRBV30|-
TGTGCCTGGAGTGCTATGAACACTGAAGCTTTCTTT
CAWSAMNTEAFF
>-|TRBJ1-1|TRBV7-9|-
TGTGCCAGCAGCTCACAGCCTAACACTGAAGCTTTCTTT
CASSSQPNTEAFF
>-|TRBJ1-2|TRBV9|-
TGTGCCAGCAGCGTAGATGAGGGAACTAACTATGGCTACACCTTC
CASSVDEGTNYGYTF
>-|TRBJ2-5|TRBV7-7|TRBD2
TGTGCTAGCAGCTTAAGGCTAGCGGGAGTCGGGGAGACCCAGTACTTC
CASSLRLAGVGETQYF
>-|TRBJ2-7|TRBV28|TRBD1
TGTGCCAGCAGCCGAGACAGGGGGCAGTCCTACGAGCAGTACTTC
CASSRDRGQSYEQYF
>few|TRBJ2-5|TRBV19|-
TGTGCCAGTAGTGGCCTGGCGGGGATTTCAGAGACCCAGTACTTC
CASSGLAGISETQYF
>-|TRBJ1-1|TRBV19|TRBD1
TGTGCCAGTAGTATTTTGACAGGGAACAAAGCTTTCTTT
CASSILTGNKAFF
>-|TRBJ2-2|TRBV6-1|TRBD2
TGTGCCAGCAGCAGACTAGCGGGGGTCGGGGAGCTGTTTTTT
CASSRLAGVGELFF
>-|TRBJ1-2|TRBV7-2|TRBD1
TGTGCCAGCAGACGAACCGGGACAGGGGGCGATGGCTACACCTTC
CASRRTGTGGDGYTF
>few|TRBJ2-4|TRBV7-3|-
TGTGCCAGCAGCGAGCTCGTGACAGGACACCAGTACTTC
CASSELVTGHQYF
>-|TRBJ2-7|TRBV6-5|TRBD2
TGTGCCAGCAGTTACTCGATCGGGGGGTCTACCTACGAGCAGTACTTC
CASSYSIGGSTYEQYF
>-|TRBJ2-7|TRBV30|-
TGTGCCTGGAGTGTACCCAGGGAAGGCGAGCAGTACTTC
CAWSVPREGEQYF
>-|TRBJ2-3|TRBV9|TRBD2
TGTGCCAGCAGGCTCGGGACTAGCGGGACGTATGATACGCAGTATTTT
CASRLGTSGTYDTQYF
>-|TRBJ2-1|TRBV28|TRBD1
TGTGCCAGCAGTGGACAGGGGGGCGATGAGCAGTTCTTC
CASSGQGGDEQFF
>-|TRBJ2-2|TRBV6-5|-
TGTGCCAGCGTATGGAGGGAAGGCACCGGGGAGCTGTTTTTT
CASVWREGTGELFF
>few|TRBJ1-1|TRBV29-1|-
TGCAGCGTTGGAACGGCGGAGGGGACTGAAGCTTTCTTT
CSVGTAEGTEAFF
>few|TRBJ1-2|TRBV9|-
TGTGCCAGCAGCGTAGTCGGGTCCGGTGGAAATGGCTACACCTTC
CASSVVGSGGNGYTF
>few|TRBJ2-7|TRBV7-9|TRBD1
TGTGCCAGCAGCTTAGCACTCGGGACAGAAACCTACGAGCAGTACTTC
CASSLALGTETYEQYF
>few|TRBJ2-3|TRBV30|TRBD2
TGTGCCTGGAACGGGGGGAGGCGCACAGATACGCAGTATTTT
CAWNGGRRTDTQYF
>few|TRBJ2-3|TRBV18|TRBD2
TGTGCCAGCTCACCACCTCCACTGACTAGCGGGGGACCCAGGGATACGCAGTATTTT
CASSPPPLTSGGPRDTQYF
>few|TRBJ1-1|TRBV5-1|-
TGCGCCAGCAGCTGGACAGCCAACACTGAAGCTTTCTTT
CASSWTANTEAFF
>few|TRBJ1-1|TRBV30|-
TGTGCCTGGAGTGTACTTCGGGTAAAGGACACTGAAGCTTTCTTT
CAWSVLRVKDTEAFF